The rows below give T cell receptor beta chains drawn from one sample of a study of radiotherapy plus CTLA-4 blockade in lung cancer. Sequencing used immunoSEQ multiplex PCR; TCRdb keeps in-frame clones, though not all of them. The data contain around 82,000 clones, around 76% of them singletons. The input for sequencing was peripheral blood, taken from a patient treated with radiotherapy plus ipilimumab. These receptors were collected from a human donor with non-small cell lung cancer whose response to radiotherapy plus ipilimumab could not be evaluated. Some clones in this sample may be carry-over from other donors' samples. Each CDR3 is given with its conserved first and last residue. The D gene is left open where the match is weak. The listing skips clone size in some rows; elsewhere it reads once, few, many or a size class.

clone size,D gene,J gene,V gene,CDR3 protein,CDR3 DNA
once,.,TRBJ2-7,TRBV19,CASSIDPYRGQSSYEQYF,TGTGCCAGTAGTATAGATCCCTACCGCGGACAGAGCTCCTACGAGCAGTACTTC
.,TRBD2,TRBJ2-7,TRBV6-1,CASSERTSGGAYYEQYF,TGTGCCAGCAGTGAACGGACTAGCGGGGGGGCCTATTACGAGCAGTACTTC
.,.,TRBJ2-7,TRBV18,CASSPPRQFYEQYF,TGTGCCAGCTCACCACCGAGACAGTTCTACGAGCAGTACTTC
.,TRBD2,TRBJ2-5,TRBV5-4,CASSLGERGGEETQYF,TGTGCCAGCAGCTTGGGCGAGCGGGGGGGCGAGGAGACCCAGTACTTC
.,.,TRBJ2-1,TRBV28,CASSSPGQGHEQFF,TGTGCCAGCAGTTCCCCGGGACAAGGACATGAGCAGTTCTTC
.,TRBD1,TRBJ2-2,TRBV19,CASTPGQGNTGELFF,TGTGCCAGTACCCCGGGACAGGGAAACACCGGGGAGCTGTTTTTT
once,.,TRBJ1-4,TRBV28,CASTMGPRGINEKLFF,TGTGCCAGCACCATGGGGCCCCGCGGGATTAATGAAAAACTGTTTTTT
.,.,TRBJ2-5,TRBV5-1,CASSLGSGMETQYF,TGCGCCAGCAGCTTGGGTTCAGGCATGGAGACCCAGTACTTC
.,.,TRBJ1-2,TRBV4-2,CASSKAEGGDGYTF,TGTGCCAGCAGCAAAGCCGAGGGTGGGGATGGCTACACCTTC
.,TRBD1,TRBJ2-5,TRBV6-5,CASSAQDRGQETQYF,TGTGCCAGCAGTGCACAGGACAGGGGGCAGGAGACCCAGTACTTC
.,.,TRBJ2-5,TRBV5-1,CASSLSSAGETQYF,TGCGCCAGCAGCTTGTCCAGTGCGGGGGAGACCCAGTACTTC
.,.,TRBJ2-3,TRBV5-1,CASSGGSTDTQYF,TGCGCCAGCAGCGGAGGGAGCACAGATACGCAGTATTTT
.,.,TRBJ2-3,TRBV9,CASSLRGRWTDTQYF,TGTGCCAGCAGCCTCAGGGGGAGGTGGACAGATACGCAGTATTTT
few,.,TRBJ1-2,TRBV4-1,CASSQGQGAPPNYGYTF,TGCGCCAGCAGCCAGGGCCAAGGGGCCCCTCCTAACTATGGCTACACCTTC
.,.,TRBJ1-4,TRBV4-2,CASSQAGTFNEKLFF,TGTGCCAGCAGCCAAGCCGGGACATTTAATGAAAAACTGTTTTTT
.,.,TRBJ1-2,TRBV6-6,CASNQQASGYTF,TGTGCCAGCAACCAACAGGCCTCCGGCTACACCTTC
.,.,TRBJ2-7,TRBV28,CASSPSPNGYEQYF,TGTGCCAGCAGTCCATCCCCTAATGGCTACGAGCAGTACTTC
few,.,TRBJ1-5,TRBV5-4,CASSLGGGNQPQHF,TGTGCCAGCAGCCTCGGAGGGGGCAATCAGCCCCAGCATTTT
.,.,TRBJ1-2,TRBV28,CASSLGPSGYTF,TGTGCCAGCAGTTTAGGGCCCAGTGGCTACACCTTC
.,.,TRBJ1-2,TRBV10-3,CAILPSGGGGGGYTF,TGTGCCATACTTCCCTCCGGGGGGGGCGGCGGTGGCTACACCTTC
.,.,TRBJ1-5,TRBV28,CASSFIRDQPQHF,TGTGCCAGCAGTTTCATACGGGATCAGCCCCAGCATTTT
.,TRBD1,TRBJ1-2,TRBV28,CASSLRSGTGRGYTF,TGTGCCAGCAGTTTACGATCCGGGACAGGGAGGGGCTACACCTTC
.,.,TRBJ2-1,TRBV7-8,CASSLTAAWSATANEQFF,TGTGCCAGCAGCTTGACCGCCGCGTGGAGCGCCACCGCAAATGAGCAGTTCTTC
.,TRBD1,TRBJ1-4,TRBV30,CAWSAQGANEKLFF,TGTGCCTGGAGCGCCCAGGGGGCTAATGAAAAACTGTTTTTT
.,.,TRBJ1-2,TRBV5-6,CASSLGQGYTF,TGTGCCAGCAGCTTGGGGCAGGGCTACACCTTC
.,.,TRBJ2-1,TRBV19,CASSPGGLHEQFF,TGTGCCAGTAGTCCAGGGGGACTCCATGAGCAGTTCTTC
.,.,TRBJ1-3,TRBV25-1,CASSPVSGNTIYF,TGTGCCAGCAGTCCAGTCTCTGGAAACACCATATATTTT
.,TRBD1,TRBJ2-7,TRBV4-3,CASSQDRGQGEYEQYF,TGCGCCAGCAGCCAAGATAGAGGACAGGGAGAATACGAGCAGTACTTC
.,.,TRBJ1-5,TRBV6-1,CATTGQAGGNQPQHF,TGTGCCACCACCGGGCAAGCCGGGGGCAATCAGCCCCAGCATTTT
.,.,TRBJ1-2,TRBV19,CASSIAGRNYGYTF,TGTGCCAGTAGTATAGCAGGGCGGAACTATGGCTACACCTTC
.,TRBD1,TRBJ1-4,TRBV4-1,CASSQDGTGPTNEKLFF,TGCGCCAGCAGCCAAGATGGGACAGGACCAACTAATGAAAAACTGTTTTTT
.,.,TRBJ1-4,TRBV6-5,CASSPGGREKLFF,TGTGCCAGCAGCCCGGGGGGGCGTGAAAAACTGTTTTTT
.,TRBD2,TRBJ2-5,TRBV11-1,CASSHIQRGVELKETQYF,TGTGCCAGCAGCCATATTCAGCGGGGGGTCGAACTAAAAGAGACCCAGTACTTC
.,.,TRBJ2-1,TRBV2,CASSEAGSYNEQFF,TGTGCCAGCAGTGAGGCAGGCTCCTACAATGAGCAGTTCTTC
.,TRBD1,TRBJ1-2,TRBV28,CASFKGQGDGYTF,TGTGCCAGCTTCAAAGGGCAGGGGGATGGCTACACCTTC
.,.,TRBJ2-2,TRBV5-6,CASSLGAQEWNTGELFF,TGTGCCAGCAGCTTGGGGGCACAGGAGTGGAACACCGGGGAGCTGTTTTTT
.,.,TRBJ2-6,TRBV7-2,CASNQGGSGANVLTF,TGTGCCAGCAACCAGGGGGGATCTGGGGCCAACGTCCTGACTTTC
.,.,TRBJ1-1,TRBV29-1,CSVMGTVYEAFF,TGCAGCGTTATGGGTACAGTTTATGAAGCTTTCTTT
.,TRBD1,TRBJ1-4,TRBV2,CASRPTGTATNEKLFF,TGTGCCAGCAGACCAACCGGGACAGCCACTAATGAAAAACTGTTTTTT
.,TRBD1,TRBJ2-7,TRBV6-6,CASSPPGQGAGEQYF,TGTGCCAGCAGTCCGCCGGGACAGGGGGCGGGAGAGCAGTACTTC
.,TRBD1,TRBJ2-1,TRBV7-9,CASSRGQGDNEQFF,TGTGCCAGCAGCCGAGGACAGGGAGACAATGAGCAGTTCTTC
.,.,TRBJ1-5,TRBV29-1,CSVEDRQGYGNQPQHF,TGCAGCGTTGAAGATAGGCAGGGGTATGGCAATCAGCCCCAGCATTTT
once,TRBD1,TRBJ2-6,TRBV11-2,CASSWVIRQGVSGANVLTF,TGTGCCAGCAGCTGGGTTATCAGACAGGGTGTTTCTGGGGCCAACGTCCTGACTTTC
once,TRBD2,TRBJ2-2,TRBV9,CASSGPRAGGTNTGELFF,TGTGCCAGCAGCGGCCCACGGGCGGGGGGGACGAACACCGGGGAGCTGTTTTTT
.,.,TRBJ2-3,TRBV5-1,CASGEEDTQYF,TGCGCCAGCGGGGAGGAAGATACGCAGTATTTT
few,.,TRBJ1-1,TRBV29-1,CSVPGLEAFF,TGCAGCGTACCGGGTCTAGAAGCTTTCTTT
.,.,TRBJ2-6,TRBV5-1,CASSAVSPGANVLTF,TGCGCCAGCAGCGCAGTCAGTCCTGGGGCCAACGTCCTGACTTTC
.,TRBD2,TRBJ2-5,TRBV4-2,CASSQERGGQETQYF,TGTGCCAGCAGCCAAGAGCGGGGGGGCCAAGAGACCCAGTACTTC